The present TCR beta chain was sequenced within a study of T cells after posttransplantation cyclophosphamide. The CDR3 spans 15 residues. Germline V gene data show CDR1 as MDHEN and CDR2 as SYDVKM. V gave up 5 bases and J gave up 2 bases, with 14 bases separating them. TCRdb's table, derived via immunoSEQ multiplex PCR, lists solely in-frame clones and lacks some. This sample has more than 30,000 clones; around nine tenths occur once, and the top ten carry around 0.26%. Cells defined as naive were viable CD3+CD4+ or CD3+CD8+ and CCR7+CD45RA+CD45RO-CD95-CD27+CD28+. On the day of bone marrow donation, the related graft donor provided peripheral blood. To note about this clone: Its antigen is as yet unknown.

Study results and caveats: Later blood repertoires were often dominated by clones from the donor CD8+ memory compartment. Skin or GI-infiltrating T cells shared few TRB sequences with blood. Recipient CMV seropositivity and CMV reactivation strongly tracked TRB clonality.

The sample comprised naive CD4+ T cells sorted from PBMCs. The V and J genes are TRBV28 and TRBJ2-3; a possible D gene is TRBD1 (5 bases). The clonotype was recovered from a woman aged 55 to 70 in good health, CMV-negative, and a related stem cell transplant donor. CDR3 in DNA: TGTGCCAGCAGTGCTAATACAGGAAACACAGATACGCAGTATTTT. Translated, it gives CASSANTGNTDTQYF.